This T cell receptor (beta chain) was observed in a study of cytomegalovirus exposure and HLA in healthy donors. Turning to this clone: Its specificity is not known.

Study-level results: Researchers reported in a later analysis that a missense DCLRE1C variant was tied to TCR beta V- and J-gene trimming. There were three CMV-associated chains whose specificity for CMV antigens was confirmed in vitro. Immune exposure was documented only through CMV serostatus.

Germline CDR1 KGHSH, CDR2 LQKENI. This CDR3 comprises 16 residues. The V and J ends lost 4 bases and 6 bases, in that order; junction bases with no gene match: 9. PCR employed 60 Vbeta and 13 Jbeta primers. Sequencing used immunoSEQ multiplex PCR; TCRdb keeps in-frame clones, though not all of them. The sample lists around 160,000 clones; 78% were seen once. Sequencing was performed on PBMCs. This TCR was recovered from a man aged 35 to 55 in good health and CMV-seropositive. The chain combines TRBV18 with TRBJ2-3, with 11 bases aligning to TRBD2. CDR3 loop: CASSREGLAAGDTQYF. The CDR3 DNA reads as TGTGCCAGCTCACGTGAGGGACTAGCGGCGGGGGATACGCAGTATTTT.